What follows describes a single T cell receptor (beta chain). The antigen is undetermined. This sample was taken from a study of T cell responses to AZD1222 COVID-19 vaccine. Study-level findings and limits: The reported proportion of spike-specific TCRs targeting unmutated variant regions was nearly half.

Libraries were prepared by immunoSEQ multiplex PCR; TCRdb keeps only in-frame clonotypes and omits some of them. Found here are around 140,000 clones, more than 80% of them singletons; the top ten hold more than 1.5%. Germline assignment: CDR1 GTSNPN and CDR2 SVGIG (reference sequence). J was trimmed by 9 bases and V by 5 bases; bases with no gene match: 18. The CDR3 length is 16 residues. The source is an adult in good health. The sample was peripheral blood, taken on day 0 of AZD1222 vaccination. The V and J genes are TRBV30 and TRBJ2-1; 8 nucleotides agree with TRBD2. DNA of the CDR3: TGTGCCTGGTTAACAACGCAGGGGCGGGGGGCCGGTGAGCAGTTCTTC. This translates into CAWLTTQGRGAGEQFF.